The entry that follows covers one T cell receptor beta chain sequence. Antigen specificity is unknown. A single record per CDR3 protein comes from TCRdb applying MiXCR to the reads. The sample includes around 260,000 distinct CDR3 sequences, roughly 26% of them seen just once. The V gene lost 3 bases and the J gene lost 4 bases, with 15 bases spanning the gap. The CDR3 runs to 15 residues. Per the germline V gene, CDR1 is SGHTA and CDR2 is FQGTGA. This record comes from a study of T cell repertoires in cytomegalovirus infection. Study-level findings and limits: Frequencies of public TCR beta families were cumulated, and this identified carriers of CMV plus the relevant HLA.

Material: PBMCs. The clonotype was recovered from a human donor in good health (CMV status not recorded). Some clones in this sample may be carry-over from other donors' samples. The genes are TRBV7-3 and TRBJ1-1; D ambiguous. The CDR3 here is CASSFTGPRGTEAFF. CDR3 DNA: TGTGCCAGCAGCTTTACCGGGCCTCGGGGCACTGAAGCTTTCTTT.